The subject of this entry is one T cell receptor (beta chain). The antigen is not known. The CDR3 totals 16 residues. J was trimmed by 4 bases and V by 4 bases; bases with no gene match: 9. Per the germline V gene, CDR1 is PRHDT and CDR2 is FYEKMQ (reference sequence). This sample is part of a study of graft-versus-host responses after intestinal transplantation. About the research overall: Multivisceral, liver-intestinal, or isolated intestinal grafts went to recipients. Study-level results: Recipient marrow held GvH clones, some first seen in ileum or blood. Allograft clonal ratios (graft-versus-host to host-versus-graft) were high in patients who had graft-donor T cell macrochimerism.

The table came from immunoSEQ multiplex PCR; TCRdb's copy has only in-frame clones and leaves some out. The sample lists about 1,000 clones, over 75% occurring once. Graft tissue was processed to release intraepithelial and lamina propria lymphocytes. Here the sequenced sample was ileum tissue, taken roughly 110 days after intestinal transplant. This TCR came from a human patient who received an intestinal transplant, so some T cells may come from the graft donor. V and J are TRBV13 and TRBJ2-5, with TRBD1 matching 10 bases. CDR3 DNA sequence: TGTGCCAGCAGCTCGACAGGGGGCTCGGTGAGAGAGACCCAGTACTTC. It is translated as CASSSTGGSVRETQYF.